The present T cell receptor beta chain was sequenced within a study of blood T cells in healthy people across ages. A few counts support this clonotype. A second PCR, run for roughly 7 to 11 cycles, used a sample-barcoded 5' primer plus a J-beta primer mix. All cDNA molecules were each tagged by a template-switch adaptor with 12 random nucleotides. In TCRdb, the 5' RACE reads were re-called with MiXCR into one record per CDR3 protein. The profile shows about 1,400,000 distinct CDR3 sequences, roughly 64% of them singletons. CDR1 is SGHRS and CDR2 is YFSETQ in the germline V gene. CDR3 length equals 14 residues.

The TCR sequence derives from a man between 18 and 29 years old in good health. The chain couples TRBV5-1 to TRBJ2-5; 7 nucleotides match TRBD1. The last part of the DNA fits TRBJ2-7 better; the J call may be wrong. Specimen: blood. CDR3 loop: CASSLAGQVIEQYF. For the CDR3, the DNA is TGCGCCAGCAGCTTGGCTGGACAGGTAATCGAGCAGTACTTC.